This T cell receptor beta chain was found in a study of early T cells in non-severe SARS-CoV-2 infection. Looking at the study overall: Chains stayed unpaired after sequencing of bulk RNA from unsorted whole blood.

Attachment of unique molecular identifiers to individual cDNA molecules was performed. One entry per CDR3 protein, called by TCRdb with MiXCR from the 5' RACE reads. The sample includes under 70,000 distinct CDR3 sequences, roughly 13% of them seen just once. V lost 7 bases and J lost 3, with 18 bases in between. There are 16 residues in the CDR3. What was sequenced was whole blood. This TCR was sampled from an adult who was a healthcare worker with PCR-confirmed SARS-CoV-2 infection or an uninfected control (not recorded which). This chain uses TRBV12-3 or TRBV12-4 with TRBJ2-2; D might be TRBD1 (5 bases). As DNA, the CDR3 is TGTGCCAGCACCCTTTTTAGGGGTGGGGACACCGGGGAGCTGTTTTTT. Protein: CASTLFRGGDTGELFF.